This note documents a single T cell receptor beta chain sequence. The antigen is unknown. This entry comes from a study of cytomegalovirus exposure and HLA in healthy donors. Findings and limits, study-wide: It is likely that the observed cluster of highly shared sequence variants was a sequencing artifact.

This PCR relied on a set of 60 Vbeta primers and 13 Jbeta primers. The assay was immunoSEQ multiplex PCR, and TCRdb's table has in-frame clones only and misses some. The sample lists fewer than 200,000 clones, roughly 81% occurring once. This receptor was taken from a young man in good health and CMV-seropositive. What was sequenced was PBMCs.

CDR3 sequence: CASGVGGHNEQFF. In DNA form, the CDR3 reads TGTGCTAGTGGTGTAGGGGGTCATAATGAGCAGTTCTTC. This sequence joins TRBV12-5 and TRBJ2-1, with TRBD1 as a possible D gene (6 bases). The CDR3 has 13 residues. Germline values: CDR1 LGHNT, CDR2 FRNRAP. V lost 5 bases and J lost 7, with 12 bases in between.